The TCR beta chain described here comes from a study of memory B cells and T cells in multiple sclerosis. Points on this clone: Its antigen is undetermined.

Separate sequencing covered autoproliferating (CFSE-dim) and non-proliferating (CFSE-high) T cells from stimulus-free culture. Pooled replicate wells came from around 50 million CFSE-labeled PBMCs cultured 7 days without stimulus. Clones were read by immunoSEQ multiplex PCR, and TCRdb kept only the in-frame ones, dropping some. Of 9,000 to 15,000 clones listed, about four fifths are singletons. The germline gives CDR1 MDHEN, CDR2 SYDVKM. The V and J ends lost 6 bases and 4 bases, in that order; junction bases with no gene match: 7. CDR3 length: 15 residues. This TCR was recovered from a human donor with multiple sclerosis. V usage is TRBV28 and J usage is TRBJ1-5; 9 nucleotides agree with TRBD1. Sequencing used PBMCs from blood kept in culture. CDR3 in amino acids: CASSLGTGQNQPQHF. In DNA, the CDR3 is TGTGCCAGCAGCTTAGGGACAGGGCAGAATCAGCCCCAGCATTTT.